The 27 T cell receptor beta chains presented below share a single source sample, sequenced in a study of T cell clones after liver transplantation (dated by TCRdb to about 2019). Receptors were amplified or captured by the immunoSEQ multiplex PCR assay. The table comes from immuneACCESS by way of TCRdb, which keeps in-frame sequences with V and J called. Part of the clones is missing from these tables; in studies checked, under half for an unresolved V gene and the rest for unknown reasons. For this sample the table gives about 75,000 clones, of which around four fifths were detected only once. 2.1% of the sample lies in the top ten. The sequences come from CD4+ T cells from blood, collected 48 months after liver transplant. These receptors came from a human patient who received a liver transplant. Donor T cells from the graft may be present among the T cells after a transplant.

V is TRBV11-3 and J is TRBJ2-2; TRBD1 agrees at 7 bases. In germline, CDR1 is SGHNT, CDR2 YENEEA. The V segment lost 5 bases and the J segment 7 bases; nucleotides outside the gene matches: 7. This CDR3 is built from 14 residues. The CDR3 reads CASSLTSGGGELFF. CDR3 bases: TGTGCCAGCAGCCTTACTTCAGGGGGCGGGGAGCTGTTTTTT.

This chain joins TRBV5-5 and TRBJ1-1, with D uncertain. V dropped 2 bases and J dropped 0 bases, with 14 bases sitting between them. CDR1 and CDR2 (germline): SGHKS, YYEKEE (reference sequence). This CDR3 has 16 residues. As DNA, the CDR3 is TGTGCCAGCAGCTTATCCCAAGGTAATATGAACACTGAAGCTTTCTTT. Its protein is CASSLSQGNMNTEAFF.

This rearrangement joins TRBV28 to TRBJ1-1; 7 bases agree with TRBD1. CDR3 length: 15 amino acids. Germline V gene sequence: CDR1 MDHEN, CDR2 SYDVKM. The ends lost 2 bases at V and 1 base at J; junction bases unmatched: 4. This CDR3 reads CASSLGTVQNTEAFF. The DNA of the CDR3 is TGTGCCAGCAGTTTAGGGACAGTTCAGAACACTGAAGCTTTCTTT.

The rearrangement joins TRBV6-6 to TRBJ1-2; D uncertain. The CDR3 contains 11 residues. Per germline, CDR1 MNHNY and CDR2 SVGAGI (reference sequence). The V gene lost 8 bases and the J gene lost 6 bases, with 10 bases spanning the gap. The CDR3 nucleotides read TGTGCCAGCTACCGACGGGATGGCTACACCTTC. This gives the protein CASYRRDGYTF.

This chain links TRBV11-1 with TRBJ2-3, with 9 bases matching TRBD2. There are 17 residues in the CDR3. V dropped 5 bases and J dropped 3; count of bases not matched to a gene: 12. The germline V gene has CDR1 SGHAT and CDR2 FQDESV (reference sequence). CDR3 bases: TGTGCCAGCAGCCCCCGTCCGGGACTAGCTCTGACAGATACGCAGTATTTT. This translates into CASSPRPGLALTDTQYF.

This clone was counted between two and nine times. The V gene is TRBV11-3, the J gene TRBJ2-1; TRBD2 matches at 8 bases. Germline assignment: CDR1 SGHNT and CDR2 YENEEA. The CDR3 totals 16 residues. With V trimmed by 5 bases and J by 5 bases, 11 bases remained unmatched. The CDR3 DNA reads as TGTGCCAGCAGCACCGGGACTAGGATCAAGGACAATGAGCAGTTCTTC. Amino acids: CASSTGTRIKDNEQFF. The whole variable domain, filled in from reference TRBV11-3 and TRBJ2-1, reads EAGVVQSPRYKIIEKKQPVAFWCNPISGHNTLYWYLQNLGQGPELLIRYENEEAVDDSQLPKDRFSAERLKGVDSTLKIQPAELGDSAVYLCASSTGTRIKDNEQFFGPGTRLTVL.

CDR3 loop: CASSQPRGGGARETQYF. In DNA, the CDR3 is TGTGCCAGCAGCCAACCCCGGGGCGGGGGGGCCAGGGAGACCCAGTACTTC. The rearrangement uses TRBV4-2 and TRBJ2-5; 9 bases fit TRBD2. The CDR3 contains 17 residues. The V segment lost 2 bases and the J segment 5 bases; nucleotides outside the gene matches: 12. CDR1 is LGHNA, CDR2 YNFKEQ, per germline.

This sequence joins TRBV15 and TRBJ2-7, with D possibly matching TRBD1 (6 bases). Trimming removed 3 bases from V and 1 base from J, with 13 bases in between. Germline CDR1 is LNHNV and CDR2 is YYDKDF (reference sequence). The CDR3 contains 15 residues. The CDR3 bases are TGTGCCACCAGCAGCGGAGGACAGTTATCCTACGAGCAGTACTTC. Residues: CATSSGGQLSYEQYF.

The CDR3: CASRGVGVEQYF. The CDR3 nucleotides read TGTGCCAGCAGGGGGGTGGGGGTCGAGCAGTACTTC. The chain combines TRBV6-1 with TRBJ2-7, with D perhaps being TRBD1 or TRBD2 (5 bases each). This CDR3 region has 12 residues. Trimming removed 6 bases at V and 6 bases at J, with 12 bases between. Germline CDR1 reads MNHNS; CDR2 reads SASEGT.

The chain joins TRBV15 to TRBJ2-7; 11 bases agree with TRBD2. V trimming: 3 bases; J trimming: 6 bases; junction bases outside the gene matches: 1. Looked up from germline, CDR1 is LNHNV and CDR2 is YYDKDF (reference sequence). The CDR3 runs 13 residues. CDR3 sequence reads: CATSRGTSGEQYF. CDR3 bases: TGTGCCACCAGCAGGGGGACTAGCGGCGAGCAGTACTTC.

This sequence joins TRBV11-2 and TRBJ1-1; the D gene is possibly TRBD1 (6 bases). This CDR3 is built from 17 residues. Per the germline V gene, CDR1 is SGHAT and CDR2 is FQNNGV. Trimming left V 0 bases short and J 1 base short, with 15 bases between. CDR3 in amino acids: CASSLDRGPGQNTEAFF. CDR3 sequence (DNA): TGTGCCAGCAGCTTAGATCGGGGGCCGGGACAGAACACTGAAGCTTTCTTT.

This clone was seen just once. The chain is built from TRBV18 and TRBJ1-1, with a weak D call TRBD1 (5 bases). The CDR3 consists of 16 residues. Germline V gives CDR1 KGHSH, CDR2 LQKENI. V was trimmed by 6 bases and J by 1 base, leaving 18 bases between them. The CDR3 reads CASSPPQGIQNTEAFF. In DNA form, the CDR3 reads TGTGCCAGCTCGCCGCCTCAGGGAATCCAGAACACTGAAGCTTTCTTT.

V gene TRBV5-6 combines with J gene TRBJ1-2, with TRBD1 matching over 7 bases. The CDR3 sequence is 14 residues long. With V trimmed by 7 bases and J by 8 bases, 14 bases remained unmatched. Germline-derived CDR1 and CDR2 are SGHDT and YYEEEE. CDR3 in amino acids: CASGEIQGSRGYTF. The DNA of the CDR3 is TGTGCCAGCGGGGAGATACAGGGGTCGAGAGGCTACACCTTC.

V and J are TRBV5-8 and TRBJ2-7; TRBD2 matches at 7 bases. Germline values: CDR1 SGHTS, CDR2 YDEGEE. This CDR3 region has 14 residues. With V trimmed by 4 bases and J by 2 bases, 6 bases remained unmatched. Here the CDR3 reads CASSPWDYPYEQYF. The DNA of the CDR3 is TGTGCCAGCAGCCCATGGGACTACCCCTACGAGCAGTACTTC. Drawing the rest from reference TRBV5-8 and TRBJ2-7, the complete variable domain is EAGVTQSPTHLIKTRGQQATLRCSPISGHTSVYWYQQALGLGLQFLLWYDEGEERNRGNFPPRFSGRQFPNYSSELNVNALELEDSALYLCASSPWDYPYEQYFGPGTRLTVT.

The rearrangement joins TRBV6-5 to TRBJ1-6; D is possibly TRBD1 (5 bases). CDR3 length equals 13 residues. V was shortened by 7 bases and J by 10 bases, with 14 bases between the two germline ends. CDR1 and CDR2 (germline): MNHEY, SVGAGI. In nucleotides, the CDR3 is TGTGCCAGCAACGATGCAGGGCTCTCACCCCTCCACTTT. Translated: CASNDAGLSPLHF.

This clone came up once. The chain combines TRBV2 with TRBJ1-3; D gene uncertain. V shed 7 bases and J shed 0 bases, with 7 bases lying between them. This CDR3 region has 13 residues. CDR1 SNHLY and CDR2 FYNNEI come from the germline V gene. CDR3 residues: CASIRGSGNTIYF. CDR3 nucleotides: TGTGCCAGCATCCGGGGCTCTGGAAACACCATATATTTT. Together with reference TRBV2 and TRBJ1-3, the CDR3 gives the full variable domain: EPEVTQTPSHQVTQMGQEVILRCVPISNHLYFYWYRQILGQKVEFLVSFYNNEISEKSEIFDDQFSVERPDGSNFTLKIRSTKLEDSAMYFCASIRGSGNTIYFGEGSWLTVV.

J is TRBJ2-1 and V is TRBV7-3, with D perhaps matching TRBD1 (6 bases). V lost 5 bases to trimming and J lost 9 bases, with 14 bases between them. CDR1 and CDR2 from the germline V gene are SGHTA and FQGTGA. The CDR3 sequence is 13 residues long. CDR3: CASSPGQMGEQFF. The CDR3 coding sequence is TGTGCCAGCAGCCCAGGACAGATGGGTGAGCAGTTCTTC.

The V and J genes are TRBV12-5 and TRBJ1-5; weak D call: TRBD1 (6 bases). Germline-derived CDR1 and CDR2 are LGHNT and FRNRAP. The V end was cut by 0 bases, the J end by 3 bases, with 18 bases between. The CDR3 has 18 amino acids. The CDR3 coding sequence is TGTGCTAGTGGTTTGGTTACCCTTGGGGGCAGGGACAATCAGCCCCAGCATTTT. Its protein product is CASGLVTLGGRDNQPQHF.

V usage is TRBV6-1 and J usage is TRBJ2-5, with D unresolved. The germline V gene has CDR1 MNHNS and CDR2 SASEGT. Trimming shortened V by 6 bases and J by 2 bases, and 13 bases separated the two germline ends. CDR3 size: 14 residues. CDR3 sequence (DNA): TGTGCCAGCAGCCTGCGGTGGGGACAAGAGACCCAGTACTTC. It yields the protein CASSLRWGQETQYF.

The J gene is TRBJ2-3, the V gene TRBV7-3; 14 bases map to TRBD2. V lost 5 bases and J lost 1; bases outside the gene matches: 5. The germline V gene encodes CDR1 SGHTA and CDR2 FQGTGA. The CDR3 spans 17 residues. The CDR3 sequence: CASSKTSGRGGTDTQYF. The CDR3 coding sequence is TGTGCCAGCAGCAAGACTAGCGGGAGGGGGGGCACAGATACGCAGTATTTT.

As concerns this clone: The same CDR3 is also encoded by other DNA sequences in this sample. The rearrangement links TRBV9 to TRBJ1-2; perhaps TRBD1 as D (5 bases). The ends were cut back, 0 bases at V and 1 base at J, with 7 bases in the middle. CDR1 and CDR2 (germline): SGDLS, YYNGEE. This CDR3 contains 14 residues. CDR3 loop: CASSVVGGNYGYTF. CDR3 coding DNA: TGTGCCAGCAGCGTAGTCGGGGGTAACTATGGCTACACCTTC.

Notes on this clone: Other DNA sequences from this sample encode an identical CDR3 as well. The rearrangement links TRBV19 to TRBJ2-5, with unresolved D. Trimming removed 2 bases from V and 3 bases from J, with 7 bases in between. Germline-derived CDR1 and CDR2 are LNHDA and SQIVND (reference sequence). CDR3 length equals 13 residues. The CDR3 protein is CASSIQAEETQYF. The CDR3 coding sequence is TGTGCCAGTAGTATACAGGCGGAAGAGACCCAGTACTTC.

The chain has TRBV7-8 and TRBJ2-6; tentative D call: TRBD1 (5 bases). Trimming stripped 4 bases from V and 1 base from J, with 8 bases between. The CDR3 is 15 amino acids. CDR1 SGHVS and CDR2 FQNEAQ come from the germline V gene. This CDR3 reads CASSSRVSGANVLTF. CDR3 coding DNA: TGTGCCAGCAGCTCCAGGGTTTCTGGGGCCAACGTCCTGACTTTC.

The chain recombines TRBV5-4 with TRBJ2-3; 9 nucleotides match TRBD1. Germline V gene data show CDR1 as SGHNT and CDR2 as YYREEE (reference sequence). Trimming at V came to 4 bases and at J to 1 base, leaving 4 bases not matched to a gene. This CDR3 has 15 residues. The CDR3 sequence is CASSPWTGGTDTQYF. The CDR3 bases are TGTGCCAGCAGCCCCTGGACAGGGGGCACAGATACGCAGTATTTT.

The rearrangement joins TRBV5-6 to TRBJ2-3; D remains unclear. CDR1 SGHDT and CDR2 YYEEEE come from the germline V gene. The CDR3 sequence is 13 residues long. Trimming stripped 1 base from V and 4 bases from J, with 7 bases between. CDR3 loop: CASSLPGSDTQYF. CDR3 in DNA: TGTGCCAGCAGCTTGCCAGGTTCAGATACGCAGTATTTT.

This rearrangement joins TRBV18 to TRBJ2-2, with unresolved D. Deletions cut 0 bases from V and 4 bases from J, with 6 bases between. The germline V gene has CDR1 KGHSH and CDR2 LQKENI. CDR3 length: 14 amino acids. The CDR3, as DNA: TGTGCCAGCTCACCACCGCTGGCCACCGGGGAGCTGTTTTTT. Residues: CASSPPLATGELFF.

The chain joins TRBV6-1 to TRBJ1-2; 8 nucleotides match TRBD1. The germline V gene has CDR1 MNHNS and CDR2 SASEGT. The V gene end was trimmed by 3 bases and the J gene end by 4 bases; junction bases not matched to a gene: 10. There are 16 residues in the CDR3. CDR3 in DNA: TGTGCCAGCAGTGACCCCAACAGGGACAGGAGCTATGGCTACACCTTC. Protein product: CASSDPNRDRSYGYTF.